The 13 T cell receptor beta chains reported below all come from one sample, sequenced in a study of post-analysis software for immune sequencing data. Study-wide points: In patients, about 5 TRBV segments were more frequent than in controls, with TRBV5-6, TRBV5-1 and TRBV20-1 among them.

The antigens these receptors bind are not known. Sequencing libraries made from TCR beta cDNA carried unique molecular identifiers. Using its own MiXCR run on the PCR reads, TCRdb lists one record per CDR3 protein. The sample includes almost 700,000 distinct CDR3 sequences, approximately 59% of them seen just once. Material: blood. The origin of the receptors is a girl aged 2-9 years with multiple sclerosis.

This clonotype was found a few times. V usage is TRBV7-9 and J usage is TRBJ2-1; TRBD2 agrees at 7 bases. With V trimmed by 6 bases and J by 9 bases, 5 bases remained unmatched. Germline loops: CDR1 SEHNR, CDR2 FQNEAQ (reference sequence). This CDR3 is 12 amino acids long. CDR3 region: CASRTGEGEQFF. CDR3 nucleotides: TGTGCCAGCAGGACCGGGGAGGGTGAGCAGTTCTTC. The whole variable domain, remainder taken from reference TRBV7-9 and TRBJ2-1, is DTGVSQNPRHKITKRGQNVTFRCDPISEHNRLYWYRQTLGQGPEFLTYFQNEAQLEKSRLLSDRFSAERPKGSFSTLEIQRTEQGDSAMYLCASRTGEGEQFFGPGTRLTVL.

The chain uses TRBV20-1 and TRBJ2-1; 12 bases are shared with TRBD2. The J segment lost 6 bases and the V segment lost 3 bases, leaving 3 bases of the junction unmatched. Germline V lookup: CDR1 DFQATT, CDR2 SNEGSKA (reference sequence). The CDR3 loop spans 14 amino acids. The CDR3 loop reads CSASSSGRANEQFF. DNA for the CDR3: TGCAGTGCTAGTTCTAGCGGGAGGGCCAATGAGCAGTTCTTC.

The chain employs TRBV6-2 or TRBV6-3 and TRBJ1-5; D remains unclear. The CDR3 has 12 amino acids. The ends were cut back, 5 bases at V and 10 bases at J, with 12 bases in the middle. Germline V gene data show CDR1 as MNHEY and CDR2 as SVGEGT. The CDR3 is CASSLTGRPQHF. The CDR3 coding sequence is TGTGCCAGCAGTCTCACCGGGCGACCCCAGCATTTT.

The rearrangement links TRBV27 to TRBJ2-3, with D perhaps matching TRBD1 (5 bases). The V gene lost 3 bases and the J gene lost 2 bases, with 12 bases spanning the gap. From germline, CDR1 is MNHEY and CDR2 SMNVEV (reference sequence). This CDR3 spans 15 amino acids. CDR3 nucleotides: TGTGCCAGCAGTTTGGGGCTATCCTTCACAGATACGCAGTATTTT. Translated: CASSLGLSFTDTQYF.

The rearrangement joins TRBV7-2 to TRBJ1-2; TRBD1 agrees at 8 bases. Germline V gives CDR1 SGHTA, CDR2 FQGNSA. The CDR3 contains 14 residues. Trimming cost V 4 bases and J 7 bases; bases outside gene matches: 8. CDR3 region: CASSSNTGGFGYTF. The CDR3 DNA follows: TGTGCCAGCAGCTCCAATACAGGGGGTTTTGGCTACACCTTC.

This rearrangement joins TRBV24-1 to TRBJ1-2; TRBD1 matches at 9 bases. The length of the CDR3 is 17 residues. Trimming at V came to 2 bases and at J to 6 bases, leaving 12 bases not matched to a gene. Germline CDR1 KGHDR, CDR2 SFDVKD. In DNA, the CDR3 is TGTGCCACCAGTGATTCCCGCCCCGGGACAGGGCCCGATGGCTACACCTTC. Translating it yields CATSDSRPGTGPDGYTF.

The chain couples TRBV18 to TRBJ2-5; 11 bases match TRBD1. In germline, CDR1 is KGHSH, CDR2 LQKENI. There are 16 residues in the CDR3. Germline trimming cut 2 bases from V and 5 bases from J; bases unmatched to any gene: 7. CDR3 loop: CASSPGGQGAGETQYF. The CDR3, as DNA: TGTGCCAGCTCACCAGGAGGACAGGGGGCTGGGGAGACCCAGTACTTC.

Concerning this clonotype itself: Sequence at one end of the junction differs from germline and may be a read error. The chain employs TRBV10-3 and TRBJ2-5, with no clear D. Looked up from germline, CDR1 is ENHRY and CDR2 is SYGVKD. The CDR3 is made up of 13 amino acids. The CDR3 DNA is TGTACCATCAGTGACGCGACCCAAGAGACCCAGTACTTC. Protein product: CTISDATQETQYF.

The rearrangement uses TRBV4-1 and TRBJ1-4; no definite D call. V lost 5 bases to trimming and J lost 8 bases, with 18 bases between them. This CDR3 spans 15 amino acids. The V gene's germline CDR1 is MGHRA and CDR2 YSYEKL. The CDR3 DNA reads TGCGCCAGCAGCGAGATACAGAGAAAGCAGGAAAAACTGTTTTTT. This sequence encodes CASSEIQRKQEKLFF.

The chain combines TRBV29-1 with TRBJ2-7; D remains unclear. This CDR3 has 12 residues. Trimming took off 7 bases at V and 1 base at J, with 11 bases between the two ends. Germline V gene data show CDR1 as SQVTM and CDR2 as ANQGSEA. Written as DNA, the CDR3 is TGCAGCGCCACTATTGGGTCCTACGAGCAGTACTTC. Translating gives CSATIGSYEQYF.

The chain combines TRBV20-1 with TRBJ2-1; 7 bases map to TRBD1. CDR3 length: 15 amino acids. CDR1 and CDR2 from the germline V gene are DFQATT and SNEGSKA (reference sequence). The V and J ends lost 3 bases and 3 bases, in that order; junction bases with no gene match: 8. The CDR3: CSASLADRNYNEQFF. The CDR3 DNA follows: TGCAGTGCTAGCCTCGCGGACAGGAACTACAATGAGCAGTTCTTC.

Only a few counts were recorded for this clonotype. In DNA form, the CDR3 reads TGCAGCGTTGAGTATGGGACTAGCAGTTACGAGCAGTACTTC. Translating gives CSVEYGTSSYEQYF. V usage is TRBV29-1 and J usage is TRBJ2-4; 9 bases are shared with TRBD2. The J call may not be correct, given that the DNA end is closer to TRBJ2-7. Germline loops: CDR1 SQVTM, CDR2 ANQGSEA. This CDR3 spans 14 amino acids.

V usage is TRBV29-1 and J usage is TRBJ1-2; D is undetermined. The CDR3 covers 12 residues. Germline V gene data show CDR1 as SQVTM and CDR2 as ANQGSEA. V was clipped by 6 bases and J by 2 bases, with 10 bases between them. The chain's CDR3 is CSVPTKNYGYTF. The CDR3 DNA sequence: TGCAGCGTGCCGACCAAGAACTATGGCTACACCTTC.